This note documents a single T cell receptor (beta chain) sequence. Its antigen is unidentified. Clones were read by immunoSEQ multiplex PCR, and TCRdb kept only the in-frame ones, dropping some. The sample lists over 800,000 clones; around 92% were seen once. Trimming at V came to 0 bases and at J to 8 bases, leaving 12 bases not matched to a gene. The CDR3 is 16 amino acids. Germline values: CDR1 LGHNA, CDR2 YSLEER. This entry belongs to a study of shared clonotypes between healthy human individuals. General study findings and limits: Naive subsets tended to show greater estimated richness than memory subsets. With four donors compared, 4% to 5.5% of naive CD4 clonotypes were shared.

Terminally differentiated effector memory CD45RA+ cells were excluded by CCR7 positive selection of CD45RO-negative cells. Each donor was a Caucasian adult residing in Nashville, Tennessee. The sequence was obtained from a man aged 25 to 40 in good health. Source material: naive CD8+ T cells sorted from blood. The chain combines TRBV4-3 with TRBJ1-2; 7 nucleotides line up with TRBD1. The CDR3 coding sequence is TGCGCCAGCAGCCAAGAAAAGAGGACAGGACTCGACGGCTACACCTTC. Its protein is CASSQEKRTGLDGYTF.